A single sample is the source of the 31 T cell receptor beta chains below, sequenced in a study of identical twins. TCRdb analysed the 5' RACE reads with MiXCR anew, one entry per CDR3 protein. Of just over 450,000 distinct CDR3 sequences listed, 13% to 15% are singletons. Separately, the same data were catalogued under a study of yellow fever vaccine responses in identical twins.

The source material was CD4+ T cells sorted from blood. Receptors were obtained from a woman in her late teens or twenties in good health.

The V gene is TRBV6-2 or TRBV6-3, the J gene TRBJ2-1; D may be TRBD1 (5 bases). Deletions cut 6 bases from V and 1 base from J, with 13 bases between. The CDR3 is 15 amino acids. The germline gives CDR1 MNHEY, CDR2 SVGEGT. DNA for the CDR3: TGTGCCAGCAGCCCCTTGAAGGGGTCCTACAATGAGCAGTTCTTC. This encodes CASSPLKGSYNEQFF.

This chain joins TRBV24-1 and TRBJ2-2; TRBD2 matches 8 bases. CDR1 is KGHDR and CDR2 is SFDVKD in the germline V gene. J was trimmed by 5 bases and V by 3 bases; bases with no gene match: 7. This CDR3 region has 16 residues. CDR3 nucleotide sequence: TGTGCCACCAGTGATCGGAGCGGGAGTTATACCGGGGAGCTGTTTTTT. Its protein is CATSDRSGSYTGELFF.

This clonotype was recorded at least ten times. The chain employs TRBV10-1 and TRBJ2-1; D gene uncertain. The CDR3 contains 14 residues. Trimming took 4 bases from V and 0 from J, leaving 7 bases between them. Looked up from germline, CDR1 is WNHNN and CDR2 is SYGVQD (reference sequence). CDR3 amino acids: CASSVGYSYNEQFF. The CDR3 bases are TGCGCCAGCAGTGTGGGCTACTCCTACAATGAGCAGTTCTTC.

The V gene is TRBV29-1, the J gene TRBJ2-3; unclear D gene. V lost 6 bases, J lost 4 bases, and 8 bases lay in between. The CDR3 runs 11 residues. Germline V gene sequence: CDR1 SQVTM, CDR2 ANQGSEA. In DNA, the CDR3 is TGCAGCGTACGAGTGGCAGATACGCAGTATTTT. It encodes CSVRVADTQYF.

This clonotype was picked up a small number of times. The chain links TRBV4-2 to TRBJ2-5, with D perhaps matching TRBD1 or TRBD2 (6 bases each). The CDR3 is 18 amino acids. Germline V CDR1 and CDR2: LGHNA, YNFKEQ. V was pared by 8 bases and J by 7 bases, with 32 bases between. CDR3 region: CASGYSRMGGTTYGTQYF. The CDR3 DNA reads as TGTGCCAGCGGATATTCTCGGATGGGCGGGACAACTTATGGGACCCAGTACTTC.

The V and J genes are TRBV18 and TRBJ2-5; possible D gene TRBD1, 5 bases. CDR3 length equals 16 residues. CDR1 and CDR2 from the germline V gene are KGHSH and LQKENI. V lost 4 bases and J lost 5, with 20 bases in between. The DNA of the CDR3 is TGTGCCAGCTCACACCTGCAGGGTTTTGTTTTGGAGACCCAGTACTTC. Translation: CASSHLQGFVLETQYF.

This sequence joins TRBV7-8 and TRBJ2-3; D tentatively fits TRBD1 or TRBD2 (5 bases each). The germline V and J ends were trimmed by 2 bases and 9 bases, with 9 bases remaining between them. The length of the CDR3 is 12 residues. CDR1 is SGHVS and CDR2 is FQNEAQ in the germline V gene. CDR3 sequence: CASSLFEGTQYF. CDR3 nucleotide sequence: TGTGCCAGCAGCTTATTTGAGGGGACGCAGTATTTT.

The sample holds many counts of this clonotype. The CDR3 bases are TGTGCCAGCTCACCATCTAGCGGGTCCTCCTACGAGCAGTACTTC. Its translation: CASSPSSGSSYEQYF. The chain joins TRBV18 to TRBJ2-7; 8 nucleotides line up with TRBD2. The CDR3 sequence is 15 residues long. V dropped 2 bases and J dropped 0; count of bases not matched to a gene: 3. The germline V gene encodes CDR1 KGHSH and CDR2 LQKENI.

V usage is TRBV3-1 and J usage is TRBJ1-6, with unresolved D. Trimming cost V 4 bases and J 5 bases, with 9 bases left between them. The CDR3 covers 14 residues. Germline V gene sequence: CDR1 LGHDT, CDR2 YNNKEL (reference sequence). CDR3 in DNA: TGTGCCAGCAGCCGGGGAGTGGATAATTCACCCCTCCACTTT. Protein: CASSRGVDNSPLHF.

The chain uses TRBV29-1 and TRBJ1-1; no clear D gene. V gave up 5 bases and J gave up 1 base, with 5 bases separating them. The CDR3 is 11 residues long. CDR1 SQVTM and CDR2 ANQGSEA come from the germline V gene. The CDR3 bases are TGCAGCGTTATCAGGAACACTGAAGCTTTCTTT. This translates into CSVIRNTEAFF. The full variable domain, its missing parts supplied by reference TRBV29-1 and TRBJ1-1, is SAVISQKPSRDICQRGTSLTIQCQVDSQVTMMFWYRQQPGQSLTLIATANQGSEATYESGFVIDKFPISRPNLTFSTLTVSNMSPEDSSIYLCSVIRNTEAFFGQGTRLTVV.

This clonotype was observed a few times. V gene TRBV7-2 combines with J gene TRBJ1-1, with a tentative D call TRBD1 (6 bases). Germline CDR1 and CDR2: SGHTA and FQGNSA. V lost 1 base, J lost 1 base, and 10 bases lay in between. The CDR3 is 15 amino acids. The CDR3 region is CASSLDRVGNTEAFF. As DNA, the CDR3 is TGTGCCAGCAGCTTAGACAGGGTAGGGAACACTGAAGCTTTCTTT.

A single count supports this clonotype. J is TRBJ2-6 and V is TRBV14; D may be TRBD1 or TRBD2 (5 bases each). Trimming removed 4 bases at V and 4 bases at J, with 14 bases between. This CDR3 comprises 16 residues. Germline V lookup: CDR1 SGHDN, CDR2 FVKESK. This chain's CDR3 is CASSPPWGLGANVLTF. DNA for the CDR3: TGTGCCAGCAGCCCGCCTTGGGGGTTGGGGGCCAACGTCCTGACTTTC.

The rearrangement links TRBV12-3 or TRBV12-4 to TRBJ2-2; D gene unclear. The CDR3 runs 15 residues. The V and J ends lost 7 bases and 1 base respectively, with 13 bases between them. Here the CDR3 DNA reads TGTGCCAGCAACGTAGCTGTCGAGAACACCGGGGAGCTGTTTTTT. Its translation: CASNVAVENTGELFF.

This sequence joins TRBV6-1 and TRBJ2-7; TRBD2 aligns across 9 bases. This CDR3 is built from 15 residues. Germline CDR1 is MNHNS and CDR2 is SASEGT. The J segment lost 0 bases and the V segment lost 6 bases, leaving 6 bases of the junction unmatched. In nucleotides, the CDR3 is TGTGCCAGCAGATCGGTAGCGGGGGCCTCCTACGAGCAGTACTTC. Amino acids: CASRSVAGASYEQYF.

This chain joins TRBV12-3 or TRBV12-4 and TRBJ1-5; D is unresolved. CDR3 length: 15 residues. Deletions cut 3 bases from V and 2 bases from J, with 11 bases between. The DNA of the CDR3 is TGTGCCAGCAGTTTGGGATCAAGTGGCAATCAGCCCCAGCATTTT. Translated, it gives CASSLGSSGNQPQHF.

The chain carries TRBV20-1 and TRBJ1-1; possible D gene TRBD1, 6 bases. V was shortened by 0 bases and J by 6 bases, with 17 bases between the two germline ends. The germline CDR1 and CDR2 sequences are DFQATT and SNEGSKA (reference sequence). This CDR3 region has 15 residues. The CDR3 DNA follows: TGCAGTGCTAGAGATTTGGGGGCTAAGAGGGCTGAAGCTTTCTTT. It codes for CSARDLGAKRAEAFF.

The chain links TRBV20-1 to TRBJ2-7; the match to TRBD1 covers 12 bases. The CDR3 extends over 15 amino acids. V lost 3 bases and J lost 6; bases outside the gene matches: 9. The V gene's germline CDR1 is DFQATT and CDR2 SNEGSKA (reference sequence). CDR3 bases: TGCAGTGCTAGGGCGGGACAGGGGGCGCTTATCGAGCAGTACTTC. This codes for CSARAGQGALIEQYF.

The chain recombines TRBV15 with TRBJ1-5; no clear D. In germline, CDR1 is LNHNV, CDR2 YYDKDF (reference sequence). V shed 0 bases and J shed 4 bases, with 10 bases lying between them. The CDR3 is made up of 15 amino acids. CDR3 sequence: CATSREGRKNQPQHF. In DNA form, the CDR3 reads TGTGCCACCAGCAGAGAAGGACGGAAAAATCAGCCCCAGCATTTT.

This clonotype was seen a handful of times. The rearrangement joins TRBV20-1 to TRBJ2-7; TRBD2 matches 7 bases. This CDR3 is built from 14 residues. CDR1 DFQATT and CDR2 SNEGSKA come from the germline V gene (reference sequence). V trimming: 5 bases; J trimming: 2 bases; junction bases outside the gene matches: 9. The CDR3 is CSAQMGGETYEQYF. Written as DNA, the CDR3 is TGCAGTGCTCAAATGGGAGGGGAGACCTACGAGCAGTACTTC.

The table lists this clonotype with a few counts. The rearrangement uses TRBV7-2 and TRBJ2-5; the D gene is possibly TRBD1 (5 bases). Germline V gene data show CDR1 as SGHTA and CDR2 as FQGNSA. The CDR3 totals 15 residues. V shed 5 bases and J shed 0 bases, with 13 bases lying between them. The CDR3, as DNA: TGTGCCAGCAGCCCCACAGGAAAGTACCAAGAGACCCAGTACTTC. It yields the protein CASSPTGKYQETQYF.

The V gene is TRBV28, the J gene TRBJ2-2, with D hard to call. Trimming removed 4 bases at V and 6 bases at J, with 12 bases between. Germline CDR1 is MDHEN and CDR2 is SYDVKM. This CDR3 comprises 14 residues. CDR3 loop: CASSSMGMAGELFF. The CDR3 region has the DNA TGTGCCAGCAGTTCTATGGGGATGGCCGGGGAGCTGTTTTTT.

The chain combines TRBV15 with TRBJ2-7, with D unresolved. Between the trimmed V and J ends, which lost 3 bases and 0 bases, there was a span of 12 bases. This CDR3 spans 15 amino acids. Germline V gives CDR1 LNHNV, CDR2 YYDKDF (reference sequence). The CDR3 loop is CATSSLRLSSYEQYF. The CDR3 DNA follows: TGTGCCACCAGCAGCCTACGACTGAGCTCCTACGAGCAGTACTTC.

The rearrangement links TRBV20-1 to TRBJ2-1; 8 nucleotides align to TRBD2. Germline V gene sequence: CDR1 DFQATT, CDR2 SNEGSKA (reference sequence). CDR3 size: 14 residues. V lost 3 bases and J lost 14; bases outside the gene matches: 15. This CDR3 is CSASPVGRGRRKFF. CDR3 DNA: TGCAGTGCTAGCCCGGTCGGGAGGGGTCGAAGGAAGTTCTTC.

The chain couples TRBV15 to TRBJ2-2; D might be TRBD2 (5 bases). Germline V gene sequence: CDR1 LNHNV, CDR2 YYDKDF (reference sequence). V lost 1 base to trimming and J lost 4 bases, with 7 bases between them. The CDR3 is 14 amino acids. CDR3 residues: CATSRVRGTGELFF. The CDR3 nucleotides are TGTGCCACCAGCAGAGTCCGGGGCACCGGGGAGCTGTTTTTT. The full variable domain, in which reference TRBV15 and TRBJ2-2 provide the parts outside the CDR3, is DAMVIQNPRYQVTQFGKPVTLSCSQTLNHNVMYWYQQKSSQAPKLLFHYYDKDFNNEADTPDNFQSRRPNTSFCFLDIRSPGLGDTAMYLCATSRVRGTGELFFGEGSRLTVL.

This clonotype showed up many times. The chain combines TRBV4-3 with TRBJ1-2, with 7 nucleotides matching TRBD1. V gave up 0 bases and J gave up 3 bases; unmatched junction bases: 4. This CDR3 comprises 15 residues. The V gene's germline CDR1 is LGHNA and CDR2 YSLEER. CDR3 sequence (DNA): TGCGCCAGCAGCCAAGAGAGCAGGGGGGACTATGGCTACACCTTC. Encoded protein: CASSQESRGDYGYTF.

This chain joins TRBV28 and TRBJ2-3; 13 nucleotides align to TRBD2. The germline CDR1 and CDR2 sequences are MDHEN and SYDVKM. V dropped 4 bases and J dropped 2; count of bases not matched to a gene: 6. The CDR3 has 17 residues. The CDR3 protein is CASSSGLAGFFTDTQYF. CDR3 nucleotides: TGTGCCAGCAGTTCGGGACTAGCGGGGTTCTTCACAGATACGCAGTATTTT.

The chain has TRBV5-1 and TRBJ2-7, with TRBD2 matching over 10 bases. This CDR3 region has 17 residues. The V segment lost 1 base and the J segment 2 bases; nucleotides outside the gene matches: 9. In germline, CDR1 is SGHRS, CDR2 YFSETQ. The CDR3, as DNA: TGCGCCAGCAGCTTGACTACTACTAGCGGGGCCGCCTACGAGCAGTACTTC. Its translation is CASSLTTTSGAAYEQYF.

This clonotype came up a few times. The chain couples TRBV10-3 to TRBJ2-3, with 7 bases lining up with TRBD1. This CDR3 spans 18 amino acids. Germline assignment: CDR1 ENHRY and CDR2 SYGVKD. After removal of 3 bases from V and 5 bases from J, the junction contained 17 bases not matched to a gene. For the CDR3, the DNA is TGTGCCATCAGTGACTCTAGTTGGAACCCAGGGGGTATAGATACGCAGTATTTT. Its translation: CAISDSSWNPGGIDTQYF.

The rearrangement links TRBV11-2 to TRBJ2-6; D ambiguous. The CDR3 is 18 residues long. Germline values: CDR1 SGHAT, CDR2 FQNNGV. V gave up 1 base and J gave up 4 bases, with 17 bases separating them. CDR3 in DNA: TGTGCCAGCAGCTTAGGAATAGTTGGTCCCGGGGGGGCCAACGTCCTGACTTTC. Amino acids: CASSLGIVGPGGANVLTF.

This sequence joins TRBV19 and TRBJ1-5; the D is unclear. This CDR3 is built from 13 residues. Trimming removed 3 bases from V and 7 bases from J, with 10 bases in between. CDR1 is LNHDA, CDR2 SQIVND, per germline (reference sequence). The CDR3 here is CASSIDSDQPQHF. CDR3 coding DNA: TGTGCCAGTAGTATCGACTCGGACCAGCCCCAGCATTTT.

This clonotype was detected only a few times. This rearrangement joins TRBV5-1 to TRBJ2-3, with unresolved D. Germline V gives CDR1 SGHRS, CDR2 YFSETQ. Trimming took 2 bases from V and 0 from J, leaving 10 bases between them. The length of the CDR3 is 15 residues. CDR3 amino acids: CASSLTPSSTDTQYF. DNA of the CDR3: TGCGCCAGCAGCTTAACACCTTCTAGCACAGATACGCAGTATTTT.